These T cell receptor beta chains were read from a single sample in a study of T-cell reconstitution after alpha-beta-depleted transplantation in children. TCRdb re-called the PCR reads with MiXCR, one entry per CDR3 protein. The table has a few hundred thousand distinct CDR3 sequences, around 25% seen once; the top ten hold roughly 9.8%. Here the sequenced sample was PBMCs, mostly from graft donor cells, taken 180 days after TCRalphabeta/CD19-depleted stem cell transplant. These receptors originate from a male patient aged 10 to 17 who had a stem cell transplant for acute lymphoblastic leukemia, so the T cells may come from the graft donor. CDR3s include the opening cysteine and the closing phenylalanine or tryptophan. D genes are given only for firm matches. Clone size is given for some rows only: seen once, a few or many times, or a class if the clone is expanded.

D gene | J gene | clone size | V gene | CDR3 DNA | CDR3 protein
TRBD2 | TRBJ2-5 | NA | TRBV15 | TGTGCCACCAGAGGACTAGCGGGAGGTAGGAAGACCCAGTACTTC | CATRGLAGGRKTQYF
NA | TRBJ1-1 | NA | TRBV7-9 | TGTGCCAGCAGGGTCCTGGGCTCAACAGGTTCTGAAGCTTTCTTT | CASRVLGSTGSEAFF
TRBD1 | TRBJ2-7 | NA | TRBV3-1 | TGTGCCAGCAGCCAGTCAGGGGGCGAGCAGTACTTC | CASSQSGGEQYF
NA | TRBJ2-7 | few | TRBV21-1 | TGTGCCAGCAGCAAAATCGTGAGCGGGAGGTCCTACGAGCAGTACTTC | CASSKIVSGRSYEQYF
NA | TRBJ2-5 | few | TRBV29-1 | TGCAGCGCCAGGAGGAGCTCCGAGACCCAGTACTTC | CSARRSSETQYF
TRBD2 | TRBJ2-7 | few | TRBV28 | TGTGCCAGCAGTTCCTTTCTAGCGGGGGAATACGAGCAGTACTTC | CASSSFLAGEYEQYF
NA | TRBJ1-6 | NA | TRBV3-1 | TGTGCCAGCAGCCAAGAGCCAGGCCCATACTCACCACTCCACTTT | CASSQEPGPYSPLHF
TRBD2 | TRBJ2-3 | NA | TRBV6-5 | TGTGCCAGCAGTTACACCTACCTCCGACTAGCGGGAGTGCCAGATACGCAGTATTTT | CASSYTYLRLAGVPDTQYF
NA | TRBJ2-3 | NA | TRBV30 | TGTGCCTGGAGTGTTTTGAGCGCAGATACGCAGTATTTT | CAWSVLSADTQYF
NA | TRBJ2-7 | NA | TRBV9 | TGTGCCAGCAGCGTAGACGGACACGAGCAGTACTTC | CASSVDGHEQYF
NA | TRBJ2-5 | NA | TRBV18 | TGTGCCAGCTCACCCTATCCACAGGCCCAGTACTTC | CASSPYPQAQYF
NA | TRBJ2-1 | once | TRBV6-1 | TGTGCCAGCAGAACCGGGTTACTAGCCGTCGGTTACAATGAGCAGTTCTTC | CASRTGLLAVGYNEQFF
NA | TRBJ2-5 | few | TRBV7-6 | TGTGCCAGCAGCTTAGCGGTAATAGAAGAGACCCAGTACTTC | CASSLAVIEETQYF
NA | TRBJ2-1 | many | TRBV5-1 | TGCGCCAGCAGTGGGGGGGCAAAGGAAAATGAGCAGTTCTTC | CASSGGAKENEQFF
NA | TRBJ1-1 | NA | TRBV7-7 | TGTGCCAGCAGCCCCTTAGGGGGGGGCCCGAGCACTGAAGCTTTCTTT | CASSPLGGGPSTEAFF
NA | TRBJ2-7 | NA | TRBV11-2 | TGTGCCAGCAGCTTAGCTTTCGCCTCCTACGAGCAGTACTTC | CASSLAFASYEQYF
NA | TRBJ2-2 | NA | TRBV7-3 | TGTGCCAGCAGCTTGGTCGGTTCCGGGGAGCTGTTTTTT | CASSLVGSGELFF
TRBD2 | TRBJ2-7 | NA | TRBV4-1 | TGCGCCAGCAGCCAAGAAGCGGGATGGAGCTCCTACGAGCAGTACTTC | CASSQEAGWSSYEQYF
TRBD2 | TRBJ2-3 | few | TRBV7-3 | TGTGCCAGCAGCTTACATCTAGCGGGAGGGCCGAATACGCAGTATTTT | CASSLHLAGGPNTQYF
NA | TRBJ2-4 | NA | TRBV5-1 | TGCGCCAGCAGCTTCGGGGACCCCGAGAACATTCAGTACTTC | CASSFGDPENIQYF
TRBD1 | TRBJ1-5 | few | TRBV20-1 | TGCAGTGCTACCGGACAGGGGTCTTATAGCAATCAGCCCCAGCATTTT | CSATGQGSYSNQPQHF
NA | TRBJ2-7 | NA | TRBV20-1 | TGCAGTGCTGGAACCGGGACACTCCACGAGCAGTACTTC | CSAGTGTLHEQYF
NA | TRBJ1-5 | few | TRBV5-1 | TGCGCCAGCAGCCCGGGGGATATGGGCAATCAGCCCCAGCATTTT | CASSPGDMGNQPQHF
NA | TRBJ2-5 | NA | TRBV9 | TGTGCCAGCAGCCCACCCCAAGAGACCCAGTACTTC | CASSPPQETQYF
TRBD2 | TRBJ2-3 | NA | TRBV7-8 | TGTGCCAGCAGACCGGGGACTAGCGGGAGGGCCGGTAGCACAGATACGCAGTATTTT | CASRPGTSGRAGSTDTQYF
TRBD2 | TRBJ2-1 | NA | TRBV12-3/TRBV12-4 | TGTGCCAGCAGTCGTACTAGCGGGAGGGCCTACAATGAGCAGTTCTTC | CASSRTSGRAYNEQFF
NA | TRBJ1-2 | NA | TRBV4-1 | TGCGCCAGCAGCCAACTCCGGGACGTAGGCTACACCTTC | CASSQLRDVGYTF
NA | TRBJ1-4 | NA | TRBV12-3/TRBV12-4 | TGTGCCAGCAGTTTAGGGGGACCGGGACCATTCTCAAGAGCAACTAATGAAAAACTGTTTTTT | CASSLGGPGPFSRATNEKLFF
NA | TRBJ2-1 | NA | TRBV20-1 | TGCAGTGCTAGAGTTGGCATCAGGGATGAGCAGTTCTTC | CSARVGIRDEQFF
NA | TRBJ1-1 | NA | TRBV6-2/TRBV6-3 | TGTGCCAGCAGTACCCAGGCGTGGACTGAAGCTTTCTTT | CASSTQAWTEAFF
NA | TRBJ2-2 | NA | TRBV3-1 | TGTGCCAGCGCTCCTCGGGGGTTGAACACCGGGGAGCTGTTTTTT | CASAPRGLNTGELFF
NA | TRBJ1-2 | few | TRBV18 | TGTGCCAGCTCACCCGGAGGGTGGGACTATGGCTACACCTTC | CASSPGGWDYGYTF
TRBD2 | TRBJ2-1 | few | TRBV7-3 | TGTGCCAGCATTATTAGCGGGGATTACAATGAGCAGTTCTTC | CASIISGDYNEQFF
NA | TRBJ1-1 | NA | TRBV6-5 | TGTGCCAGCAGTTACTCGGGACGGGGGAACACTGAAGCTTTCTTT | CASSYSGRGNTEAFF
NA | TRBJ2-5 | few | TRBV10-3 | TGTGCCATCAGGGGCGGACGGCCCCAAGAGACCCAGTACTTC | CAIRGGRPQETQYF
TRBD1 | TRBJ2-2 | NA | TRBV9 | TGTGCCAGCAGCGTAGGCGGGACAGGGGACACCGGGGAGCTGTTTTTT | CASSVGGTGDTGELFF
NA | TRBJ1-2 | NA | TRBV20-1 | TGCAGTGCTAGAGACAGGGAGGAGGTCTATGGCTACACCTTC | CSARDREEVYGYTF
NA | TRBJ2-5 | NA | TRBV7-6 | TGTGCCAGCAGCTTTAGGGGGACAGAGACCCAGTACTTC | CASSFRGTETQYF
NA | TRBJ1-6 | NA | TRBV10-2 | TGCGCCAGCAGTGAGTTCGACCAGGGCGGGCCCCTCCACTTT | CASSEFDQGGPLHF
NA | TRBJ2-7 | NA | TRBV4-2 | TGTGCCAGCAGCCAATCCGAGCTCTCCTACGAGCAGTACTTC | CASSQSELSYEQYF
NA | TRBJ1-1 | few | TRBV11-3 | TGTGCCAGCAGCGCCGGCAGGCTGGGACCTGAAGCTTTCTTT | CASSAGRLGPEAFF
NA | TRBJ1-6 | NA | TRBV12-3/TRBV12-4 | TGTGCCAGCAGTCTACAGAAGAATTCACCCCTCCACTTT | CASSLQKNSPLHF
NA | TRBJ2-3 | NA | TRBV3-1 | TGTGCCAGCAGCCAAGATCTTCGAAATACGCAGTATTTT | CASSQDLRNTQYF
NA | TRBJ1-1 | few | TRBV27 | TGTGCCAGCAGTTCCCGGGACAAGCCCCGGAACACTGAAGCTTTCTTT | CASSSRDKPRNTEAFF
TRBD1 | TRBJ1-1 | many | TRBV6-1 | TGTGCCAGCAGCGACCGGGACAGGGGGCTGCTTAACACTGAAGCTTTCTTT | CASSDRDRGLLNTEAFF
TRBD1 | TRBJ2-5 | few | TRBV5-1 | TGCGCCAGCAGCCTACCAACAGGGGCGGGAGAGACCCAGTACTTC | CASSLPTGAGETQYF
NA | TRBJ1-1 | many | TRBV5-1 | TGCGCCAGCAGCCCCCGGGTGAACACTGAAGCTTTCTTT | CASSPRVNTEAFF
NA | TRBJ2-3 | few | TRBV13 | TGTGCCAGCAGCTTAAAGGAACGGCAGCCCACAGATACGCAGTATTTT | CASSLKERQPTDTQYF
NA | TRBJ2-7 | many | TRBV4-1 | TGCGCCAGCAGCCGCGGAGGGTTCTTCCTCTACGAGCAGTACTTC | CASSRGGFFLYEQYF
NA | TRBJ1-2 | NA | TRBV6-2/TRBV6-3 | TGTGCCAGCAGTTCGGGGGAGTCCAGGGGCTACACCTTC | CASSSGESRGYTF
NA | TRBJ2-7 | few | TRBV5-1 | TGCGCCAGCAGCTGGGGACGGTCCTACGAGCAGTACTTC | CASSWGRSYEQYF
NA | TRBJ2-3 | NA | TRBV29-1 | TGCAGCGTTGAGGTGGGAGATGGTACGCAGTATTTT | CSVEVGDGTQYF